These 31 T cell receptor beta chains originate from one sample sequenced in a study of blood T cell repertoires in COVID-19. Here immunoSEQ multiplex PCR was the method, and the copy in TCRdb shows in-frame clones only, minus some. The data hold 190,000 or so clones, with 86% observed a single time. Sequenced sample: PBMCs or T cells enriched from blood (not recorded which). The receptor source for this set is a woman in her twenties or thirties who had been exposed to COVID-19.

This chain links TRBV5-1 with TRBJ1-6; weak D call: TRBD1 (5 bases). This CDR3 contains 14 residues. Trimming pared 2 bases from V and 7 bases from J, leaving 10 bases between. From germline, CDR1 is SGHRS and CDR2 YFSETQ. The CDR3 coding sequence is TGCGCCAGCAGCTTAGGGGAGGCAAATTCACCCCTCCACTTT. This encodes CASSLGEANSPLHF. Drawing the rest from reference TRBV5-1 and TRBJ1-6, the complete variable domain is KAGVTQTPRYLIKTRGQQVTLSCSPISGHRSVSWYQQTPGQGLQFLFEYFSETQRNKGNFPGRFSGRQFSNSRSEMNVSTLELGDSALYLCASSLGEANSPLHFGNGTRLTVT.

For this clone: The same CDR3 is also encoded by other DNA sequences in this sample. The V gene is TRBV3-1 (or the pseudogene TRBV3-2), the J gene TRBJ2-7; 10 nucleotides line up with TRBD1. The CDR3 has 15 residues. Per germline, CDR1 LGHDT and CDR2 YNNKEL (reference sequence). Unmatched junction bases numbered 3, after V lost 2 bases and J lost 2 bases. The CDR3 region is CASSQTGQGAYEQYF. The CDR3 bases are TGTGCCAGCAGCCAAACCGGACAGGGGGCCTACGAGCAGTACTTC.

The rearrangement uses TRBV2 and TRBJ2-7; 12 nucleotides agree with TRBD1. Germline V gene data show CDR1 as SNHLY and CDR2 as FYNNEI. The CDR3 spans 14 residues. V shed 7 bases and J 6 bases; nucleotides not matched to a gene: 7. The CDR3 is CASKGTGGSGEQYF. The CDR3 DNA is TGTGCCAGCAAGGGGACAGGGGGCTCTGGCGAGCAGTACTTC.

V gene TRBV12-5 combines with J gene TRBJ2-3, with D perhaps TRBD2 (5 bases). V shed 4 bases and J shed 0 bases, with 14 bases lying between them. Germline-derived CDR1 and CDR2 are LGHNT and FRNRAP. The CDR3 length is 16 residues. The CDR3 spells CASGSSADSSTDTQYF. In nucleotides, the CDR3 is TGTGCTAGTGGTTCGTCGGCGGACTCTAGCACAGATACGCAGTATTTT.

The CDR3 loop reads CASVGQGSGNQPQHF. CDR3 bases: TGTGCCAGCGTCGGACAGGGCTCTGGCAATCAGCCCCAGCATTTT. The chain combines TRBV2 with TRBJ1-5; 8 positions agree with TRBD1. Germline V gene data show CDR1 as SNHLY and CDR2 as FYNNEI. The CDR3 is made up of 15 amino acids. The V gene end was trimmed by 8 bases and the J gene end by 2 bases; junction bases not matched to a gene: 8.

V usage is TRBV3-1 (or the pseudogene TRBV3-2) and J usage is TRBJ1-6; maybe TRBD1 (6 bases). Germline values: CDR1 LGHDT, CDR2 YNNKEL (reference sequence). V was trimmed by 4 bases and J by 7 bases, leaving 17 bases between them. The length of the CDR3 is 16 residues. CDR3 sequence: CASSPQTTGFNSPLHF. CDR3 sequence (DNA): TGTGCCAGCAGCCCCCAGACCACAGGGTTCAATTCACCCCTCCACTTT.

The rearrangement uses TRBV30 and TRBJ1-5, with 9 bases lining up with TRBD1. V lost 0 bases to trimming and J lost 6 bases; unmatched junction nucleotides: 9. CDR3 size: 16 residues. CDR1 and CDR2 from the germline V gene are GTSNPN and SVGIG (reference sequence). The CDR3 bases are TGTGCCTGGAGTGTAGGCTGGACAGGGGTTTCTCAGCCCCAGCATTTT. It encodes CAWSVGWTGVSQPQHF.

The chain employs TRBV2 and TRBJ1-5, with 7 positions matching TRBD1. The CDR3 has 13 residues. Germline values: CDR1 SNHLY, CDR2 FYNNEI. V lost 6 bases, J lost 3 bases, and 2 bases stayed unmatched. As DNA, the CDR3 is TGTGCCAGCAGAGGACAGGCCAATCAGCCCCAGCATTTT. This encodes CASRGQANQPQHF.

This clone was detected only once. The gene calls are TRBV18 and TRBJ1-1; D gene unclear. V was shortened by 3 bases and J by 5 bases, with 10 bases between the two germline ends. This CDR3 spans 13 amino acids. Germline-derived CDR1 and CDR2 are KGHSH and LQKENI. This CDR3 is CASSPEGGTEAFF. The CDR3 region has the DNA TGTGCCAGCTCACCGGAGGGAGGGACTGAAGCTTTCTTT.

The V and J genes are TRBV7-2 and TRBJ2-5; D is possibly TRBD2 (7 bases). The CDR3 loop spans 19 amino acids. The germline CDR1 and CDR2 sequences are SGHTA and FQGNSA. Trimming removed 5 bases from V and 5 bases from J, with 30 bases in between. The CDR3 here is CASSPGKGVLAARGETQYF. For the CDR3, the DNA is TGTGCCAGCAGCCCCGGGAAGGGGGTTCTAGCGGCCCGTGGGGAGACCCAGTACTTC.

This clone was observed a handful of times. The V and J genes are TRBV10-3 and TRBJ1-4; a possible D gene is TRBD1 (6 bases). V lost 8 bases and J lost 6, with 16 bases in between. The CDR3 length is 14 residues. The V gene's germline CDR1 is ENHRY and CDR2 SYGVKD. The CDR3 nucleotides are TGTGCCATCGGGAGACAGGAGTTAGATGAAAAACTGTTTTTT. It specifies CAIGRQELDEKLFF.

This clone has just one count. CDR3 coding DNA: TGTGCCAGCAGCCCCCAGGGGGCGGATAACTACGAGCAGTACTTC. It yields the protein CASSPQGADNYEQYF. This chain connects TRBV7-8 to TRBJ2-7; 8 bases fit TRBD1. The CDR3 loop spans 15 amino acids. With 5 bases clipped from V and 3 bases from J, the junction kept 9 bases outside the gene matches. Germline V gives CDR1 SGHVS, CDR2 FQNEAQ.

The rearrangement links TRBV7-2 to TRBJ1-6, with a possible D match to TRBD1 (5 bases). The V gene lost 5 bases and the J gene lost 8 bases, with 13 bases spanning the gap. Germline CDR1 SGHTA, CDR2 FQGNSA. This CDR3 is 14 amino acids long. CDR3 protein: CASSGGPGDSPLHF. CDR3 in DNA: TGTGCCAGCAGCGGGGGACCGGGGGATTCACCCCTCCACTTT. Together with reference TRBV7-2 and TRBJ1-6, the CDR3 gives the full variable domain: GAGVSQSPSNKVTEKGKDVELRCDPISGHTALYWYRQSLGQGLEFLIYFQGNSAPDKSGLPSDRFSAERTGGSVSTLTIQRTQQEDSAVYLCASSGGPGDSPLHFGNGTRLTVT.

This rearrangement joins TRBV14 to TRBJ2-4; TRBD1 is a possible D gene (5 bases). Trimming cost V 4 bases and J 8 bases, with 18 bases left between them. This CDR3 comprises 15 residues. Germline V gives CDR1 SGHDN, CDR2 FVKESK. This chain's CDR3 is CASSRGSGARDIQYF. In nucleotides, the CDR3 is TGTGCCAGCAGCCGTGGAAGTGGGGCTCGGGACATTCAGTACTTC.

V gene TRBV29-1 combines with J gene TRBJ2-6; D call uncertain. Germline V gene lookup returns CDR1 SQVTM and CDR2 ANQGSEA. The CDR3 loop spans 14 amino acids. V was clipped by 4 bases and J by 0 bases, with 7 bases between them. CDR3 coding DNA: TGCAGCGTTGCCCGCGACTCTGGGGCCAACGTCCTGACTTTC. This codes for CSVARDSGANVLTF.

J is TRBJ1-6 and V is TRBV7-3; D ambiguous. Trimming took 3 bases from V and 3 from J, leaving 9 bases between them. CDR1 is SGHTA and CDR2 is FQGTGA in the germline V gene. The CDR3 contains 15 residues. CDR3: CASSLGGSYNSPLHF. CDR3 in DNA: TGTGCCAGCAGCTTGGGTGGGAGCTATAATTCACCCCTCCACTTT.

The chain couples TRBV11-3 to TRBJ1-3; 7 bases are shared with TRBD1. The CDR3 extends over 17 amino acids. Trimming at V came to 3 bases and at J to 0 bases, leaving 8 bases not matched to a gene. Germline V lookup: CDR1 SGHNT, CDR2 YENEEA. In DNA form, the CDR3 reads TGTGCCAGCAGCTTTATGAAGGGACAGAGCTCTGGAAACACCATATATTTT. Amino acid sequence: CASSFMKGQSSGNTIYF.

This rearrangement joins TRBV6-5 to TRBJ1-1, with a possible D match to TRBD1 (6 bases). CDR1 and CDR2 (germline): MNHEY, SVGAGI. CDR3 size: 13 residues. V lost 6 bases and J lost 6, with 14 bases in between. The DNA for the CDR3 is TGTGCCAGCAGGACCCAGGGGTCACCTGAAGCTTTCTTT. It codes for CASRTQGSPEAFF.

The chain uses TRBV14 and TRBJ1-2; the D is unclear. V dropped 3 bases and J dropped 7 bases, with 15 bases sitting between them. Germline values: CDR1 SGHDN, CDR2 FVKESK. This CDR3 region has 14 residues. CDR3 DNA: TGTGCCAGCAGCCATTACGGTGGAGTTGCTGGCTACACCTTC. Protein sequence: CASSHYGGVAGYTF. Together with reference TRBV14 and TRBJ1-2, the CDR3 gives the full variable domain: EAGVTQFPSHSVIEKGQTVTLRCDPISGHDNLYWYRRVMGKEIKFLLHFVKESKQDESGMPNNRFLAERTGGTYSTLKVQPAELEDSGVYFCASSHYGGVAGYTFGSGTRLTVV.

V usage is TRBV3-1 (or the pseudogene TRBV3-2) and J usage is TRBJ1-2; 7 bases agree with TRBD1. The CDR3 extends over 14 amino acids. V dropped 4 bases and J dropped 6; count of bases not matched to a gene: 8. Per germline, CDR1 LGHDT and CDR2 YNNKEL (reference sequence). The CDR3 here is CASSLHDREDGYTF. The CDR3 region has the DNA TGTGCCAGCAGCCTCCATGACAGGGAGGATGGCTACACCTTC.

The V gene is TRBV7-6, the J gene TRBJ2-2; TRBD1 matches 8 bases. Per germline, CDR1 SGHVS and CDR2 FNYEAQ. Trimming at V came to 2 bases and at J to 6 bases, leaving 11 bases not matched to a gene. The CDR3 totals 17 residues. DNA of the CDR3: TGTGCCAGCAGCTTATGGGCGACAGGGGATTTTCCCGGGGAGCTGTTTTTT. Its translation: CASSLWATGDFPGELFF.

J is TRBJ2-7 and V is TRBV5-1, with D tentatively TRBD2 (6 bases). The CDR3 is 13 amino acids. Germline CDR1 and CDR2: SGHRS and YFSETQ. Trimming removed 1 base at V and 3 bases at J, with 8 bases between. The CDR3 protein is CASSLSGFYEQYF. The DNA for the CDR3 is TGCGCCAGCAGCTTGAGCGGGTTCTACGAGCAGTACTTC. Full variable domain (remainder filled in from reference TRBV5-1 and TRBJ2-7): KAGVTQTPRYLIKTRGQQVTLSCSPISGHRSVSWYQQTPGQGLQFLFEYFSETQRNKGNFPGRFSGRQFSNSRSEMNVSTLELGDSALYLCASSLSGFYEQYFGPGTRLTVT.

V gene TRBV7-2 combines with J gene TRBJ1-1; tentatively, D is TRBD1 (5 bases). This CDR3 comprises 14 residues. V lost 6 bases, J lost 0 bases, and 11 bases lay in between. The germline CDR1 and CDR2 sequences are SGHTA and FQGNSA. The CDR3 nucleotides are TGTGCCAGCAGAAATGGACACATGAACACTGAAGCTTTCTTT. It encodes CASRNGHMNTEAFF.

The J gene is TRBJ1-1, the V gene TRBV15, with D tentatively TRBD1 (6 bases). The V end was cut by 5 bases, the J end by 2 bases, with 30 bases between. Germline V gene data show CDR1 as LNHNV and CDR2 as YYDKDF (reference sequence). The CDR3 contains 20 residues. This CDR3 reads CATSRGVPGTRLLGNTEAFF. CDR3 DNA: TGTGCCACCAGCCGAGGGGTCCCCGGGACACGACTTTTGGGAAACACTGAAGCTTTCTTT.

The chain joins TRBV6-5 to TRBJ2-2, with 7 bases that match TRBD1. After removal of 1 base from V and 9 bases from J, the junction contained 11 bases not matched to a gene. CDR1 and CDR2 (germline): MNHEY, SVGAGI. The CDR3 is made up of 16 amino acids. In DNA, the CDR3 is TGTGCCAGCAGTTACTTGAACAGGGGACAGTTGAGGGAGCTGTTTTTT. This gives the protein CASSYLNRGQLRELFF.

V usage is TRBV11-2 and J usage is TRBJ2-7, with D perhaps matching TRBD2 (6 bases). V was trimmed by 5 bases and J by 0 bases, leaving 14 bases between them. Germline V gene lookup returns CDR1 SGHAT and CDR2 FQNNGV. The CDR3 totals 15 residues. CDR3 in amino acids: CASSHPGLRSYEQYF. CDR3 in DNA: TGTGCCAGCAGCCATCCGGGACTGCGCTCCTACGAGCAGTACTTC. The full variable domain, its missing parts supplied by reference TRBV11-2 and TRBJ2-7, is EAGVAQSPRYKIIEKRQSVAFWCNPISGHATLYWYQQILGQGPKLLIQFQNNGVVDDSQLPKDRFSAERLKGVDSTLKIQPAKLEDSAVYLCASSHPGLRSYEQYFGPGTRLTVT.

DNA for the CDR3: TGTGCCAGCAGTTCTAGGACCGGGGAGCTGTTTTTT. Encoded protein: CASSSRTGELFF. The gene calls are TRBV12-3 or TRBV12-4 and TRBJ2-2; D not resolved. The CDR3 has 12 amino acids. Trimming took 4 bases from V and 5 from J, leaving 5 bases between them.

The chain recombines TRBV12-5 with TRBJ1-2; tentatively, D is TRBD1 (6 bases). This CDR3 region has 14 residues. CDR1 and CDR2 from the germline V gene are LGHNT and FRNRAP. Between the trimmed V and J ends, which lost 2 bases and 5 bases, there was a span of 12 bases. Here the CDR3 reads CASGLQGLEYGYTF. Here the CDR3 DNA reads TGTGCTAGTGGTTTGCAGGGGCTGGAGTATGGCTACACCTTC.

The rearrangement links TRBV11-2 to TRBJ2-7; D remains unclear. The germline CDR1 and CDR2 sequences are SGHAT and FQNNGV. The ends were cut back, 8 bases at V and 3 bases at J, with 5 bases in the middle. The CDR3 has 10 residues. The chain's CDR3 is CASQNYEQYF. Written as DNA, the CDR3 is TGTGCCAGCCAAAACTACGAGCAGTACTTC.

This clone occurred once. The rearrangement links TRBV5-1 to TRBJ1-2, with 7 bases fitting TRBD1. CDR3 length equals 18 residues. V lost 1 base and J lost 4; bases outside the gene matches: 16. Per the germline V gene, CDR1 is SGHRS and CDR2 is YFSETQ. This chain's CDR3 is CASSLLWDSLSPSYGYTF. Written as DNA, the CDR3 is TGCGCCAGCAGCTTGTTATGGGACAGTCTCTCGCCCTCCTATGGCTACACCTTC.

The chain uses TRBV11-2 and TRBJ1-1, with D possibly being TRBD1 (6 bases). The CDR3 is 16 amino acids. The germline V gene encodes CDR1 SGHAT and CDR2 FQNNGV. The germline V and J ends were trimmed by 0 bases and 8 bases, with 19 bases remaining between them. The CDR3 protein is CASSLDGRGVWAEAFF. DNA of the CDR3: TGTGCCAGCAGCTTAGATGGCAGGGGCGTCTGGGCCGAAGCTTTCTTT.